The 6 T cell receptor beta chains presented below share a single source sample, sequenced in a study of blood T cells in healthy people across ages. Combining a sample-barcoded 5' primer with a J-beta primer mix, a second PCR ran for about 6 to 11 cycles. TCRdb re-derived calls from the 5' RACE reads in MiXCR, one entry per CDR3 protein. Here the sample spans 850,000 to 1,300,000 distinct CDR3 sequences, around 45% being singletons. The material sequenced was blood. These receptors originate from a woman aged 60 to 75 in good health.

The chain is built from TRBV6-5 and TRBJ2-3; D perhaps matches TRBD1 (6 bases). Germline V gives CDR1 MNHEY, CDR2 SVGAGI. The CDR3 contains 15 residues. V lost 0 bases to trimming and J lost 4 bases, with 11 bases between them. The chain's CDR3 is CASSYSTGTPDTQYF. The CDR3 nucleotides read TGTGCCAGCAGTTACTCGACAGGCACCCCAGATACGCAGTATTTT.

The chain uses TRBV10-1 and TRBJ2-7; TRBD2 aligns across 9 bases. The J segment lost 2 bases and the V segment lost 4 bases, leaving 3 bases of the junction unmatched. The CDR3 has 14 amino acids. Per germline, CDR1 WNHNN and CDR2 SYGVQD (reference sequence). CDR3 sequence (DNA): TGCGCCAGCAGTGCGAGCGGGAGGACCTACGAGCAGTACTTC. It yields the protein CASSASGRTYEQYF.

The table lists this clonotype with a count of one. The chain recombines TRBV7-8 with TRBJ2-1; TRBD2 matches at 8 bases. J lost 4 bases, V lost 6 bases, and 17 bases had no gene match. Per the germline V gene, CDR1 is SGHVS and CDR2 is FQNEAQ. CDR3 size: 18 residues. The CDR3: CASRPGAYGTSGYNEQFF. The DNA of the CDR3 is TGTGCCAGCAGGCCAGGCGCGTACGGGACTAGTGGTTACAATGAGCAGTTCTTC. Based on the CDR3 plus reference TRBV7-8 and TRBJ2-1, the full variable domain is GAGVSQSPRYKVAKRGQDVALRCDPISGHVSLFWYQQALGQGPEFLTYFQNEAQLDKSGLPSDRFFAERPEGSVSTLKIQRTQQEDSAVYLCASRPGAYGTSGYNEQFFGPGTRLTVL.

The chain carries TRBV5-1 and TRBJ1-4; 7 positions match TRBD1. Unmatched junction bases numbered 5, after V lost 3 bases and J lost 3 bases. CDR1 and CDR2 from the germline V gene are SGHRS and YFSETQ. This CDR3 comprises 15 residues. CDR3 nucleotides: TGCGCCAGCAGCTCGGATGGGACAGCTAATGAAAAACTGTTTTTT. Encoded protein: CASSSDGTANEKLFF.

The rearrangement uses TRBV20-1 and TRBJ2-1, with 9 bases that match TRBD2. Germline CDR1 DFQATT, CDR2 SNEGSKA (reference sequence). J was trimmed by 6 bases and V by 3 bases; bases with no gene match: 3. The CDR3 has 13 residues. CDR3 in amino acids: CSASGTSSNEQFF. CDR3 coding DNA: TGCAGTGCTAGTGGGACTAGCAGCAATGAGCAGTTCTTC.

This clonotype was seen just once. The V and J genes are TRBV6-1 and TRBJ1-1; 8 positions match TRBD1. The CDR3 contains 14 residues. Per the germline V gene, CDR1 is MNHNS and CDR2 is SASEGT. V gave up 5 bases and J gave up 5 bases; unmatched junction bases: 7. The CDR3 reads CASSLTGGRTEAFF. In DNA, the CDR3 is TGTGCCAGCAGTCTTACAGGGGGTAGGACTGAAGCTTTCTTT.